This T cell receptor beta chain was recorded in a study of T cell responses to AZD1222 COVID-19 vaccine. Overall study findings and caveats: Per reports, nearly half of all spike-specific TCRs target regions that are unmutated in variants. The donor cohort was predominantly white British with a female majority, and clonal diversity may have been underestimated. Repertoires were collected only later (after the peak T cell response had occurred).

Libraries were prepared by immunoSEQ multiplex PCR; TCRdb keeps only in-frame clonotypes and omits some of them. The sample has just over 150,000 clones; 70% to 90% are singletons. The germline CDR1 and CDR2 sequences are MGHRA and YSYEKL. The CDR3 has 16 amino acids. J lost 0 bases, V lost 4 bases, and 5 bases had no gene match. Points on this clone: The antigen remains unidentified.

V usage is TRBV4-1 and J usage is TRBJ1-4, with 7 positions matching TRBD1. The specimen was peripheral blood, collected after recovery from COVID-19. This sequence originates from an adult who had recovered from COVID-19. The CDR3 region has the DNA TGCGCCAGCAGCCTCAGGGGGGGGGCAACTAATGAAAAACTGTTTTTT. The encoded protein is CASSLRGGATNEKLFF.